Reported below is one T cell receptor (beta chain). The antigen is unknown. It was with a sample-barcoded 5' primer and a J-beta primer mix that a second PCR of about 7 to 12 cycles was run. TCRdb fed the 5' RACE reads into MiXCR, producing one record per CDR3 protein. This table holds about 1.4 million distinct CDR3 sequences, 45% to 70% found once. The source of the sample is a study of blood T cells in healthy people across ages. Study-wide findings and caveats: The study lacked donor CMV status, which possibly confounded expanded clonotype changes. Roughly linear age-related decline in beta diversity appeared, significant by age around 36.

Trimming cost V 2 bases and J 6 bases, with 9 bases left between them. The CDR3 is 13 amino acids. The germline V gene encodes CDR1 LGHDT and CDR2 YNNKEL (reference sequence). Peripheral blood was drawn, roughly 10 milliliters per donor. This sequence was found in a man aged 18 to 29 in good health. The specimen was blood. J is TRBJ2-3 and V is TRBV3-1, with a weak D call TRBD2 (6 bases). The CDR3 bases are TGTGCCAGCAGCCAACGGGGGTTCGATACGCAGTATTTT. The encoded protein is CASSQRGFDTQYF.